These 23 T cell receptor beta chains were all obtained from the same sample, sequenced in a study of spatial heterogeneity in lung cancer. No antigen is known for these receptors. The time point is: sample taken at primary tumor resection. MiXCR, applied by TCRdb to the 5' RACE reads, yields one record per CDR3 protein. The sample lists around 7,500 distinct CDR3 sequences; about an eighth were seen once. Notes on the study in general: Higher tumor mutation counts went along with higher counts of expanded intratumoral alpha and beta TCRs.

The sample here was lung tumor tissue, taken at surgery. These receptors originate from a male donor with early-stage non-small cell lung cancer.

This clonotype has a count of ten or more. Being off target in a library aimed at alpha chains, this beta chain has a size of little meaning. The CDR3 region has the DNA TGTGCCAGCAGCAAAGAGGAGGGGTCCCGGCCGTTCTTC. Protein sequence: CASSKEEGSRPFF. This chain links TRBV21-1 with TRBJ2-1; the D call in the table, TRBD1, was not verified against the DNA. TRBV21-1 is a pseudogene segment. This CDR3 contains 13 residues.

This clonotype is medium-sized by share. Because this beta chain is a stray read in a library intended to capture alpha chains, its abundance should not be given much weight. This rearrangement joins TRBV24-1 to TRBJ1-2, with a weak D call TRBD1 (5 bases). CDR3 size: 11 residues. The V and J ends lost 6 bases and 7 bases respectively, with 8 bases between them. Germline CDR1 KGHDR, CDR2 SFDVKD. Here the CDR3 DNA reads TGTGCCACCAGTACCGGGGGTGGCTACACCTTC. It translates to CATSTGGGYTF.

This clonotype has a count of ten or more. The size of this beta chain means little, since it is a stray read in a library made for alpha chains. V is TRBV20-1 and J is TRBJ1-1; unclear D gene. The CDR3 loop spans 14 amino acids. Germline V gene sequence: CDR1 DFQATT, CDR2 SNEGSKA (reference sequence). The ends were cut back, 6 bases at V and 4 bases at J, with 18 bases in the middle. CDR3: CSAPTPGFLTEAFF. DNA of the CDR3: TGCAGTGCCCCTACCCCAGGATTCCTCACTGAAGCTTTCTTT.

This clonotype rates as medium-sized. This beta chain is an unintended read in a library built for alpha chains; its size means little. The genes are TRBV5-4 and TRBJ2-1; perhaps TRBD2 as D (5 bases). Trimming took 0 bases from V and 2 from J, leaving 12 bases between them. The CDR3 is 16 amino acids. Germline CDR1 SGHNT, CDR2 YYREEE (reference sequence). This CDR3 reads CASSLGAAPPYNEQFF. DNA of the CDR3: TGTGCCAGCAGCTTGGGAGCGGCTCCTCCCTACAATGAGCAGTTCTTC.

In this sample, this clonotype turned up many times. The library was prepared for alpha chains; this beta chain is a stray read, so its frequency means little. This chain connects TRBV28 to TRBJ2-2; D not resolved. This CDR3 spans 13 amino acids. V was trimmed by 1 base and J by 6 bases, leaving 6 bases between them. Germline values: CDR1 MDHEN, CDR2 SYDVKM. CDR3 in amino acids: CASSLSFSGELFF. In nucleotides, the CDR3 is TGTGCCAGCAGTTTATCTTTTTCCGGGGAGCTGTTTTTT.

This clonotype was recorded many times. As an off-target read in a library built for alpha chains, this beta chain has a frequency of little significance. CDR3 loop: CASSIQGGLDTQYF. The DNA for the CDR3 is TGTGCCAGCTCGATCCAGGGGGGCCTGGATACGCAGTATTTT. The chain employs TRBV18 and TRBJ2-3, with D possibly being TRBD1 (7 bases). The V end lost 6 bases, the J end lost 6 bases, and 16 bases lay between the germline ends. Germline-derived CDR1 and CDR2 are KGHSH and LQKENI. The length of the CDR3 is 14 residues.

This clonotype was detected ten times or more. A library prepared for alpha chains yielded this beta chain as an off-target read; its size is of little meaning. The rearrangement joins TRBV29-1 to TRBJ2-3, with D unresolved. Germline loops: CDR1 SQVTM, CDR2 ANQGSEA. The CDR3 runs to 9 residues. The ends were cut back, 6 bases at V and 7 bases at J, with 5 bases in the middle. CDR3 in amino acids: CSVGHTQYF. The CDR3 region has the DNA TGCAGCGTGGGTCATACGCAGTATTTT.

This clonotype has ten or more counts. This beta chain slipped into a library made for alpha chains as a stray read, so its size is not meaningful. V gene TRBV4-2 combines with J gene TRBJ2-3; TRBD2 aligns across 11 bases. V was pared by 2 bases and J by 2 bases, with 3 bases of the junction left unmatched. The CDR3 length is 16 residues. Germline V gene sequence: CDR1 LGHNA, CDR2 YNFKEQ. CDR3 in amino acids: CASSQTSGRNTDTQYF. Here the CDR3 DNA reads TGTGCCAGCAGCCAAACTAGCGGGAGAAACACAGATACGCAGTATTTT.

This clonotype has a count of ten or more. A library made for alpha chains picked up this beta chain off target, so its size means little. The rearrangement links TRBV5-1 to TRBJ2-7; D remains unclear. This CDR3 contains 12 residues. Germline assignment: CDR1 SGHRS and CDR2 YFSETQ. Trimming stripped 0 bases from V and 9 bases from J, with 10 bases between. Here the CDR3 DNA reads TGCGCCAGCAGCTTGGAAGGGATCGGGCAGTACTTC. Amino acids: CASSLEGIGQYF.

By frequency in the sample, this clonotype is medium-sized (0.01 to 0.1%). This beta chain represents an off-target read in a library built for alpha chains; its size is of limited meaning. The chain recombines TRBV12-5 with TRBJ1-4; D possibly corresponds to TRBD1 (5 bases). The CDR3 runs to 16 residues. Germline lookup yields CDR1 LGHNT and CDR2 FRNRAP. Deletions cut 7 bases from V and 8 bases from J, with 23 bases between. CDR3 sequence: CASVPFGGGVDEKLFF. The CDR3 DNA reads TGTGCTAGTGTTCCCTTCGGAGGAGGGGTTGACGAAAAACTGTTTTTT.

This clonotype was seen ten or more times. Since the library was made to target alpha chains, this beta chain is a stray read and its abundance is not meaningful. CDR3 nucleotides: TGTGCCAGCAGTTTTGGCTATAGGAACTATGGCTACACCTTC. Its translation: CASSFGYRNYGYTF. The chain combines TRBV28 with TRBJ1-2; unclear D gene. Germline CDR1 is MDHEN and CDR2 is SYDVKM. Trimming left V 3 bases short and J 2 bases short, with 10 bases between. The CDR3 spans 14 residues.

This clonotype was counted at least ten times. This beta chain came through as a stray read in a library set up for alpha chains, and its size says little. This chain uses TRBV10-3 with TRBJ2-7, with 10 positions matching TRBD1. CDR3 length: 13 residues. V shed 6 bases, J shed 8 bases, and the junction held 7 bases outside the gene matches. The germline V gene encodes CDR1 ENHRY and CDR2 SYGVKD. The CDR3 DNA reads as TGTGCCATCAGCGGGACAGGGGAGGGGAAGCAGTACTTC. Its protein is CAISGTGEGKQYF.

This clonotype was picked up many times. This beta chain turned up in a library designed for alpha chains; as an off-target read, its abundance says little. V gene TRBV9 combines with J gene TRBJ2-3, with D unclear. The germline CDR1 and CDR2 sequences are SGDLS and YYNGEE. V gave up 0 bases and J gave up 2 bases, with 4 bases separating them. The CDR3 contains 13 residues. CDR3 bases: TGTGCCAGCAGCGTAGTTCCCACAGATACGCAGTATTTT. This sequence encodes CASSVVPTDTQYF.

This clonotype was counted a single time. This beta chain is a stray sequence in a library constructed for alpha chains; its clone size is not meaningful. This chain uses TRBV9 with TRBJ2-3, with 8 positions matching TRBD1. The V gene's germline CDR1 is SGDLS and CDR2 YYNGEE. CDR3 size: 16 residues. V was pared by 0 bases and J by 2 bases, with 5 bases of the junction left unmatched. The CDR3 sequence: CASSVEGTGATDTQYF. In DNA form, the CDR3 reads TGTGCCAGCAGCGTAGAGGGGACAGGAGCCACAGATACGCAGTATTTT.

This clonotype was counted at least ten times. Because this beta chain is a stray read in a library intended to capture alpha chains, its abundance should not be given much weight. The chain is built from TRBV6-1 and TRBJ1-2, with D possibly being TRBD1 (5 bases). V was clipped by 8 bases and J by 8 bases, with 12 bases between them. This CDR3 spans 11 amino acids. Germline CDR1 MNHNS, CDR2 SASEGT. CDR3 amino acids: CASGAGLGYTF. In DNA, the CDR3 is TGTGCCAGCGGGGCAGGCTTGGGCTACACCTTC.

This clonotype is medium-sized (0.01 to 0.1%) within its sample. Since the library was made to target alpha chains, this beta chain is a stray read and its abundance is not meaningful. The chain is built from TRBV19 and TRBJ1-2; 7 bases line up with TRBD1. The CDR3 spans 16 residues. V gave up 4 bases and J gave up 7 bases; unmatched junction bases: 15. Looked up from germline, CDR1 is LNHDA and CDR2 is SQIVND (reference sequence). CDR3 amino acids: CASSTNRGSAYGGYTF. The CDR3 coding sequence is TGTGCCAGTAGTACAAACAGGGGTTCGGCGTATGGTGGCTACACCTTC.

This clonotype was found a few times. This beta chain slipped into a library made for alpha chains as a stray read, so its size is not meaningful. The gene calls are TRBV12-3 or TRBV12-4 and TRBJ2-1; TRBD1 agrees at 7 bases. V was clipped by 10 bases and J by 4 bases; unmatched bases: 4. The CDR3 length is 12 residues. CDR3 in DNA: TGTGCCACCGGGACAGAGTACAATGAGCAGTTCTTC. Its translation is CATGTEYNEQFF.

Remarks on this clonotype: This beta chain is off target for a library built for alpha chains, so its abundance means little. The gene calls are TRBV5-1 and TRBJ2-5; TRBD1 might be the D (6 bases). With 5 bases removed from V and 5 bases from J, the gap between germline ends came to 19 bases. The CDR3 spans 15 residues. CDR1 and CDR2 from the germline V gene are SGHRS and YFSETQ. The CDR3 loop is CASRLSGTNWETQYF. Written as DNA, the CDR3 is TGCGCCAGCAGATTATCCGGGACAAACTGGGAGACCCAGTACTTC.

This clonotype was picked up a small number of times. This beta chain represents an off-target read in a library built for alpha chains; its size is of limited meaning. The chain is built from TRBV30 and TRBJ2-1; 8 nucleotides match TRBD2. Germline CDR1 and CDR2: GTSNPN and SVGIG (reference sequence). J lost 6 bases, V lost 5 bases, and 6 bases had no gene match. This CDR3 comprises 13 residues. CDR3 residues: CAWDAGGTNEQFF. In nucleotides, the CDR3 is TGTGCCTGGGATGCGGGAGGAACCAATGAGCAGTTCTTC.

By share, this clonotype ranks as medium-sized (0.01 to 0.1%). This beta chain appears as a stray read in a library generated for alpha chains; its size is not informative. The chain is built from TRBV7-8 and TRBJ2-3; perhaps TRBD1 as D (5 bases). The V end was cut by 1 base, the J end by 2 bases, with 19 bases between. CDR1 is SGHVS and CDR2 is FQNEAQ in the germline V gene. The CDR3 contains 18 residues. The CDR3 here is CASSLVLTATYHTDTQYF. In DNA form, the CDR3 reads TGTGCCAGCAGCTTAGTCCTGACAGCCACTTACCACACAGATACGCAGTATTTT.

This clonotype is medium-sized by share. The library was built for alpha chains, so this beta chain is an off-target read and its size means little. The CDR3 is CASSTGGTARSYGYTF. The DNA of the CDR3 is TGTGCCAGCTCAACTGGGGGGACTGCGAGGTCCTATGGCTACACCTTC. The chain combines TRBV12-3 or TRBV12-4 with TRBJ1-2; possible D gene TRBD1, 5 bases. The V and J ends lost 8 bases and 4 bases respectively, with 23 bases between them. This CDR3 comprises 16 residues.

This clonotype is medium-sized by share. Little can be read into the size of this beta chain, an off-target read in a library designed for alpha chains. V usage is TRBV29-1 and J usage is TRBJ2-1; D is unclear. The CDR3 contains 12 residues. Germline V gene lookup returns CDR1 SQVTM and CDR2 ANQGSEA. This CDR3 is CSPKSGPNEQFF. Here the CDR3 DNA reads TGCAGTCCCAAATCCGGTCCAAATGAGCAGTTCTTC.

This clonotype was observed a few times. This beta chain represents an off-target read in a library built for alpha chains; its size is of limited meaning. The gene calls are TRBV6-5 and TRBJ1-3, with D perhaps matching TRBD1 (5 bases). There are 16 residues in the CDR3. V lost 6 bases to trimming and J lost 1 base, with 16 bases between them. Germline V gene data show CDR1 as MNHEY and CDR2 as SVGAGI. This CDR3 is CASRGLGSFSGNTIYF. The CDR3 coding sequence is TGTGCCAGCAGGGGGCTCGGCAGCTTTTCTGGAAACACCATATATTTT.